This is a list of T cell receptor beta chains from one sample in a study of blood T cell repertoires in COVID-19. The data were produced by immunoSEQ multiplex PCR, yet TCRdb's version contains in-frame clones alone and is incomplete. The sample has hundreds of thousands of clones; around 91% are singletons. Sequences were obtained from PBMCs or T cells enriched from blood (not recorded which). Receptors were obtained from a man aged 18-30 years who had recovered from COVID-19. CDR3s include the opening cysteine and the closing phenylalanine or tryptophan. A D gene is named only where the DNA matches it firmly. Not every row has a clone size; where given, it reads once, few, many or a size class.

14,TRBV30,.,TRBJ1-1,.,TGTGCCTGGAGTCCCGGAAGCGGGAACACTGAAGCTTTCTTT,CAWSPGSGNTEAFF
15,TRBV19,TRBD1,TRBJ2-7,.,TGTGCCAGTAGGATTTCCGGGACAGGGACTGACGAGCAGTACTTC,CASRISGTGTDEQYF
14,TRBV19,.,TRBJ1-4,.,TGTGCCAGTAGTATTCAGGGGCTGGTGGAAAAACTGTTTTTT,CASSIQGLVEKLFF
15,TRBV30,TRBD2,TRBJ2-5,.,TGTGCCTGGACTAGCGGGAACCTTCAAGGTGGGACCCAGTACTTC,CAWTSGNLQGGTQYF
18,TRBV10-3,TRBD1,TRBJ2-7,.,TGTGCCATCAGGGCATCCTCAGGGGGATTAGACCACCCCTACGAGCAGTACTTC,CAIRASSGGLDHPYEQYF
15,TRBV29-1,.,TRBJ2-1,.,TGCAGCGTTGAATACACTATCAGCTCCTACAATGAGCAGTTCTTC,CSVEYTISSYNEQFF
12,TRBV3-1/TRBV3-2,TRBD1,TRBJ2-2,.,TGTGCCAGCAGTACAGGGGTTTGGGAGCTGTTTTTT,CASSTGVWELFF
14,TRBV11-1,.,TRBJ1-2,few,TGTGCCAGCAGCTTAGACAGGGAAGCCTATGGCTACACCTTC,CASSLDREAYGYTF
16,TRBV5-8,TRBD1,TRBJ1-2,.,TGTGCCAGCAGCCTTATGACAGGGAGTACAACCTATGGCTACACCTTC,CASSLMTGSTTYGYTF
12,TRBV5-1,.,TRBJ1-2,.,TGCGCCAGCAGCTTGGACAGTAAGGGCTACACCTTC,CASSLDSKGYTF
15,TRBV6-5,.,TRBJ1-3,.,TGTGCCAGCAGTTACTCGAGGGAGGTTGGAAACACCATATATTTT,CASSYSREVGNTIYF
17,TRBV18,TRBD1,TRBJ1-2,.,TGTGCCAGCTCACCCACTCCCGGACAGGGGGCGGTCTATGGCTACACCTTC,CASSPTPGQGAVYGYTF
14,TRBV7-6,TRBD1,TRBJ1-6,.,TGTGCCAGCAGCCCCGGGACAGGCGCCTCACCCCTCCACTTT,CASSPGTGASPLHF
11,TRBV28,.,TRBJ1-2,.,TGTGCCAGCACCTACAGGGATGGCTACACCTTC,CASTYRDGYTF
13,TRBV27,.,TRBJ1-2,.,TGTGCCAGCAGTACCTCACTAAACTATGGCTACACCTTC,CASSTSLNYGYTF
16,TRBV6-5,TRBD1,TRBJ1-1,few,TGTGCCAGCAGTTACTCGGCAGGGGGGATGAACACTGAAGCTTTCTTT,CASSYSAGGMNTEAFF
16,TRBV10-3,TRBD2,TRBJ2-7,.,TGTGCCATCAGTGAGTCCGCGACTAGCGGAAACTACGAGCAGTACTTC,CAISESATSGNYEQYF
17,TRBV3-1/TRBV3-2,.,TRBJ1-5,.,TGTGCCAGCAGCCAAGAGCCCCAGGGTTATAGCAATCAGCCCCAGCATTTT,CASSQEPQGYSNQPQHF
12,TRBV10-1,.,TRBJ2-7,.,TGCGCCAGCTCGCAGGACTCCTACGAGCAGTACTTC,CASSQDSYEQYF
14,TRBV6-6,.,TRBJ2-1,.,TGTGCCAGCAGGCCGAGGGTAACCCGGGATGAGCAGTTCTTC,CASRPRVTRDEQFF
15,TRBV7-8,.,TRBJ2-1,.,TGTGCCAGCAGCTTACCGCGCTTCTCCTACAATGAGCAGTTCTTC,CASSLPRFSYNEQFF
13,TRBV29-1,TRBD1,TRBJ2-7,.,TGCAGCGTCGCCGGGACAGCCTACTACGAGCAGTACTTC,CSVAGTAYYEQYF
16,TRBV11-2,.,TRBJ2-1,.,TGTGCCAGCAGCTTAGAGGGTTACAGATTTTACAATGAGCAGTTCTTC,CASSLEGYRFYNEQFF
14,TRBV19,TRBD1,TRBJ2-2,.,TGTGCCAGTAGAGGGACAGGGGGCAACGGGGAGCTGTTTTTT,CASRGTGGNGELFF
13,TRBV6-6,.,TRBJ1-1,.,TGTGCCAGCATGCCGGTTCACAACACTGAAGCTTTCTTT,CASMPVHNTEAFF
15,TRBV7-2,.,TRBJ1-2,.,TGTGCCAGCAGCTTAGTCGCCACCTCGGGGGATGGCTACACCTTC,CASSLVATSGDGYTF
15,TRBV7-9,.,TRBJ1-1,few,TGTGCCAGCAGCTCTGATAGAGCCCTGAACACTGAAGCTTTCTTT,CASSSDRALNTEAFF
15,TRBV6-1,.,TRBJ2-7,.,TGTGCCAGCAGTGAATACCCAGGGTTCCTCTACGAGCAGTACTTC,CASSEYPGFLYEQYF
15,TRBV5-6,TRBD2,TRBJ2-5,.,TGTGCCAGCAGCTTCGGACTAGTTTTAATAGAGACCCAGTACTTC,CASSFGLVLIETQYF